The 28 T cell receptor beta chains given below trace back to one sample, sequenced in a study of blood T cell repertoires in COVID-19. Method: immunoSEQ multiplex PCR; TCRdb's copy keeps in-frame clones and lacks some. The table has 350,000 to 450,000 clones, more than 75% seen once. Sequencing used PBMCs or T cells enriched from blood (not recorded which). These receptors all come from a man aged 35-49 years in a cohort exposed to, infected with or recovered from COVID-19 (not recorded which).

The chain uses TRBV6-8 and TRBJ1-3; D uncertain. Germline values: CDR1 MNHGY, CDR2 SAAAGT. The CDR3 spans 20 residues. Trimming cost V 9 bases and J 0 bases, with 30 bases left between them. CDR3 sequence: CARRHDLTRYRPNSGNTIYF. The CDR3 nucleotides read TGTGCCAGACGACATGACCTGACACGATATAGACCGAACTCTGGAAACACCATATATTTT.

Details on this clone: The same CDR3 can be traced to other DNA sequences in this sample. V gene TRBV19 combines with J gene TRBJ2-2, with 8 bases matching TRBD1. Germline CDR1 is LNHDA and CDR2 is SQIVND (reference sequence). J was trimmed by 2 bases and V by 3 bases; bases with no gene match: 2. The CDR3 sequence is 15 residues long. CDR3 residues: CASSMSGGNTGELFF. The CDR3 DNA reads as TGTGCCAGTAGTATGTCAGGGGGCAACACCGGGGAGCTGTTTTTT.

The chain carries TRBV6-5 and TRBJ2-1, with D maybe TRBD1 (5 bases). The ends were cut back, 2 bases at V and 5 bases at J, with 10 bases in the middle. The CDR3 has 14 residues. The germline V gene encodes CDR1 MNHEY and CDR2 SVGAGI. CDR3 in DNA: TGTGCCAGCAGTTACGGACGACAGAACAATGAGCAGTTCTTC. Residues: CASSYGRQNNEQFF.

The J gene is TRBJ2-3, the V gene TRBV9; D is unresolved. Looked up from germline, CDR1 is SGDLS and CDR2 is YYNGEE. CDR3 length equals 13 residues. V lost 3 bases, J lost 3 bases, and 8 bases lay in between. The CDR3 bases are TGTGCCAGCAGCGGTCAAACAACAGATACGCAGTATTTT. The encoded protein is CASSGQTTDTQYF.

The chain links TRBV7-9 to TRBJ2-1, with 7 nucleotides matching TRBD2. The germline gives CDR1 SEHNR, CDR2 FQNEAQ (reference sequence). V was pared by 0 bases and J by 0 bases, with 11 bases of the junction left unmatched. This CDR3 has 19 amino acids. The CDR3, as DNA: TGTGCCAGCAGCTTAGCCCTGAACGAAGCGGGAAGCTCCTACAATGAGCAGTTCTTC. Amino acids: CASSLALNEAGSSYNEQFF.

V is TRBV28 and J is TRBJ2-1; TRBD2 matches 9 bases. This CDR3 contains 12 residues. CDR1 and CDR2 from the germline V gene are MDHEN and SYDVKM. J gave up 9 bases and V 6 bases, and 3 bases lay outside the gene matches. The CDR3 bases are TGTGCCAGCAGAAATAGCGGGAGTGAGCAGTTCTTC. Its protein is CASRNSGSEQFF.

The chain uses TRBV30 and TRBJ1-3; a possible D gene is TRBD1 (6 bases). The CDR3 loop spans 14 amino acids. Germline V lookup: CDR1 GTSNPN, CDR2 SVGIG (reference sequence). V was cut by 1 base and J by 3 bases, with 10 bases left in between. CDR3 nucleotide sequence: TGTGCCTGGAGTGGTGGACAGAATGGAAACACCATATATTTT. Its translation: CAWSGGQNGNTIYF.

This clone was seen a single time. This chain's CDR3 is CASSYVRRAGPSTDTQYF. The CDR3 DNA reads TGTGCCAGCAGTTACGTGAGAAGAGCGGGACCAAGCACAGATACGCAGTATTTT. J is TRBJ2-3 and V is TRBV6-2 or TRBV6-3; 7 positions match TRBD2. Trimming took 2 bases from V and 0 from J; bases not matched to a gene: 11. The CDR3 spans 18 residues. CDR1 and CDR2 (germline): MNHEY, SVGEGT.

The V gene is TRBV18, the J gene TRBJ2-5; D is ambiguous. The ends were cut back, 2 bases at V and 0 bases at J, with 4 bases in the middle. The CDR3 loop spans 13 amino acids. CDR1 and CDR2 from the germline V gene are KGHSH and LQKENI. The CDR3 nucleotides are TGTGCCAGCTCACCAGGGCACCAAGAGACCCAGTACTTC. The encoded protein is CASSPGHQETQYF.

The chain couples TRBV18 to TRBJ2-7; 10 bases match TRBD1. Germline V gene sequence: CDR1 KGHSH, CDR2 LQKENI. V lost 3 bases to trimming and J lost 3 bases; unmatched junction nucleotides: 5. The CDR3 runs to 15 residues. The CDR3 region has the DNA TGTGCCAGCTCACCCGGGACAGGGGTGTTCTACGAGCAGTACTTC. It translates to CASSPGTGVFYEQYF.

This clone was seen once. This rearrangement joins TRBV7-3 to TRBJ1-6; D is uncertain. CDR3 length: 14 residues. V was pared by 5 bases and J by 5 bases, with 10 bases between. The germline gives CDR1 SGHTA, CDR2 FQGTGA. The CDR3 DNA is TGTGCCAGCAGCCAACGTGCAGATAATTCACCCCTCCACTTT. Its translation is CASSQRADNSPLHF.

CDR3 sequence reads: CASSSSGLPGYTF. CDR3 in DNA: TGTGCCAGCAGCTCGTCGGGACTTCCTGGCTACACCTTC. The J gene is TRBJ1-2, the V gene TRBV9; tentative D call: TRBD1 (5 bases). V was shortened by 4 bases and J by 7 bases, with 14 bases between the two germline ends. Germline CDR1 and CDR2: SGDLS and YYNGEE. The CDR3 extends over 13 amino acids.

CDR3 bases: TGTGCCAGCAGGGACAGGGGGCTTGGCGAGCAGTTCTTC. Translation: CASRDRGLGEQFF. V and J are TRBV2 and TRBJ2-1, with 11 bases that match TRBD1. Germline loops: CDR1 SNHLY, CDR2 FYNNEI. J lost 10 bases, V lost 6 bases, and 5 bases had no gene match. The CDR3 totals 13 residues. The full variable domain, completed using reference TRBV2 and TRBJ2-1, is EPEVTQTPSHQVTQMGQEVILRCVPISNHLYFYWYRQILGQKVEFLVSFYNNEISEKSEIFDDQFSVERPDGSNFTLKIRSTKLEDSAMYFCASRDRGLGEQFFGPGTRLTVL.

The chain carries TRBV11-3 and TRBJ2-1; D is possibly TRBD2 (7 bases). This CDR3 is 17 amino acids long. Trimming shortened V by 5 bases and J by 3 bases, and 20 bases separated the two germline ends. Germline CDR1 reads SGHNT; CDR2 reads YENEEA. This CDR3 reads CASSGGGGRANYNEQFF. The CDR3 DNA reads TGTGCCAGCAGCGGGGGCGGTGGGAGGGCCAACTACAATGAGCAGTTCTTC.

The chain joins TRBV7-8 to TRBJ2-1; the D gene is possibly TRBD2 (6 bases). Germline V gene lookup returns CDR1 SGHVS and CDR2 FQNEAQ. The CDR3 is 16 amino acids. The V and J ends lost 5 bases and 0 bases respectively, with 14 bases between them. CDR3 DNA: TGTGCCAGCAGCCGTTCTAGCGACCCCTCCTACAATGAGCAGTTCTTC. It encodes CASSRSSDPSYNEQFF.

V usage is TRBV5-4 and J usage is TRBJ1-2; 11 bases agree with TRBD1. The junction had 7 bases not matched to a gene; V was cut back by 4 bases and J by 5 bases. The germline CDR1 and CDR2 sequences are SGHNT and YYREEE (reference sequence). This CDR3 comprises 15 residues. This CDR3 reads CASSGQGQGEYGYTF. CDR3 DNA sequence: TGTGCCAGCAGCGGGCAGGGACAGGGGGAATATGGCTACACCTTC. Filled out from reference TRBV5-4 and TRBJ1-2, the complete variable domain reads ETGVTQSPTHLIKTRGQQVTLRCSSQSGHNTVSWYQQALGQGPQFIFQYYREEENGRGNFPPRFSGLQFPNYSSELNVNALELDDSALYLCASSGQGQGEYGYTFGSGTRLTVV.

This clone was recorded once. The rearrangement joins TRBV2 to TRBJ1-5, with D possibly matching TRBD1 (5 bases). The CDR3 is made up of 14 amino acids. From germline, CDR1 is SNHLY and CDR2 FYNNEI. Trimming removed 4 bases from V and 4 bases from J, with 11 bases in between. The CDR3 sequence is CASSAFGGNQPQHF. The CDR3 DNA reads TGTGCCAGCAGTGCCTTTGGGGGGAATCAGCCCCAGCATTTT.

CDR3 nucleotide sequence: TGTGTCAGAAGCTGGACAGGGACCTATGGCTACACCTTC. Translating it yields CVRSWTGTYGYTF. The chain joins TRBV7-5 to TRBJ1-2; TRBD1 is taken as the D call from the table, unchecked against the DNA. TRBV7-5 is a known pseudogene. CDR3 size: 13 residues.

This chain connects TRBV10-3 to TRBJ1-1; 8 nucleotides align to TRBD1. CDR1 ENHRY and CDR2 SYGVKD come from the germline V gene. V lost 7 bases to trimming and J lost 1 base; unmatched junction nucleotides: 5. CDR3 size: 14 residues. The CDR3 DNA reads TGTGCCATCACCCAGACAGGGGCGAACACTGAAGCTTTCTTT. As protein: CAITQTGANTEAFF.

This chain links TRBV5-1 with TRBJ1-1; 8 bases match TRBD1. Germline V gene data show CDR1 as SGHRS and CDR2 as YFSETQ. CDR3 length: 15 residues. Losses at the gene ends were 3 bases for V and 5 bases for J; bases not matched to a gene: 9. The CDR3 coding sequence is TGCGCCAGCAGCTCCGGACAGGGTTATGGGACTGAAGCTTTCTTT. This encodes CASSSGQGYGTEAFF.

This chain connects TRBV6-5 to TRBJ1-1, with D perhaps TRBD1 (5 bases). Germline V gene sequence: CDR1 MNHEY, CDR2 SVGAGI. V lost 7 bases and J lost 0, with 12 bases in between. The CDR3 covers 14 residues. The DNA for the CDR3 is TGTGCCAGCAAGTGGGGGGGAATGAACACTGAAGCTTTCTTT. As protein: CASKWGGMNTEAFF.

J is TRBJ1-1 and V is TRBV4-1; D might be TRBD1 (6 bases). Trimming stripped 0 bases from V and 1 base from J, with 9 bases between. The germline V gene has CDR1 MGHRA and CDR2 YSYEKL. The length of the CDR3 is 15 residues. The CDR3 DNA follows: TGCGCCAGCAGCCAAGAAACACAGGGGAACACTGAAGCTTTCTTT. It yields the protein CASSQETQGNTEAFF.

The chain uses TRBV15 and TRBJ2-6, with D maybe TRBD2 (7 bases). The CDR3 is made up of 17 amino acids. The germline V gene has CDR1 LNHNV and CDR2 YYDKDF (reference sequence). The germline V and J ends were trimmed by 4 bases and 2 bases, with 15 bases remaining between them. CDR3 sequence: CATSTWGEGAGANVLTF. The CDR3 DNA reads as TGTGCCACCAGCACCTGGGGGGAGGGGGCTGGGGCCAACGTCCTGACTTTC. The full variable domain, rest sourced from reference TRBV15 and TRBJ2-6, is DAMVIQNPRYQVTQFGKPVTLSCSQTLNHNVMYWYQQKSSQAPKLLFHYYDKDFNNEADTPDNFQSRRPNTSFCFLDIRSPGLGDTAMYLCATSTWGEGAGANVLTFGAGSRLTVL.

The chain employs TRBV5-1 and TRBJ2-3, with a weak D call TRBD1 (6 bases). This CDR3 has 14 residues. V was pared by 4 bases and J by 2 bases, with 11 bases between. Germline V CDR1 and CDR2: SGHRS, YFSETQ. The CDR3 here is CASSTTGYTDTQYF. The CDR3 DNA reads as TGCGCCAGCAGCACCACAGGGTACACAGATACGCAGTATTTT. Combining the CDR3 with reference TRBV5-1 and TRBJ2-3 gives the whole variable domain KAGVTQTPRYLIKTRGQQVTLSCSPISGHRSVSWYQQTPGQGLQFLFEYFSETQRNKGNFPGRFSGRQFSNSRSEMNVSTLELGDSALYLCASSTTGYTDTQYFGPGTRLTVL.

The CDR3 DNA sequence: TGCGCCAGCAGCCGCGGGTACCTTACGAACACTGAAGCTTTCTTT. Its protein product is CASSRGYLTNTEAFF. The rearrangement uses TRBV4-1 and TRBJ1-1; D not certain. The germline V gene encodes CDR1 MGHRA and CDR2 YSYEKL. The CDR3 extends over 15 amino acids. Trimming removed 4 bases from V and 1 base from J, with 13 bases in between.

The chain uses TRBV19 and TRBJ1-4; perhaps TRBD1 as D (6 bases). This CDR3 is built from 15 residues. Germline CDR1 LNHDA, CDR2 SQIVND (reference sequence). The germline V and J ends were trimmed by 4 bases and 0 bases, with 9 bases remaining between them. The CDR3 region is CASSKDRPTNEKLFF. In DNA, the CDR3 is TGTGCCAGTAGTAAGGACAGACCAACTAATGAAAAACTGTTTTTT.

The chain is built from TRBV7-9 and TRBJ2-2; 13 bases fit TRBD2. After removal of 5 bases from V and 5 bases from J, the junction contained 8 bases not matched to a gene. The CDR3 is 17 amino acids. Looked up from germline, CDR1 is SEHNR and CDR2 is FQNEAQ (reference sequence). The CDR3 protein is CASSPWRTSGSTGELFF. DNA of the CDR3: TGTGCCAGCAGCCCCTGGAGGACTAGCGGGAGTACCGGGGAGCTGTTTTTT.

The CDR3 protein is CASSPSVPDTQYF. The CDR3 DNA sequence: TGTGCCAGCAGCCCAAGCGTCCCAGATACGCAGTATTTT. The V gene is TRBV7-3, the J gene TRBJ2-3; D uncertain. This CDR3 has 13 amino acids. CDR1 is SGHTA, CDR2 FQGTGA, per germline. Trimming left V 5 bases short and J 4 bases short, with 10 bases between.